This TCR beta chain was identified during a study of T cells in localized non-small cell lung cancer. Sequenced by immunoSEQ multiplex PCR; TCRdb stores in-frame clones only, minus some. The table lists about 18,000 clones, about 83% of them singletons. Comment on this clone: Antigen specificity is unknown.

Points from the study as a whole: Adjacent lung held a median roughly 60 of the top 100 tumor clones.

V shed 8 bases and J shed 4 bases, with 17 bases lying between them. CDR3 length: 13 amino acids. Germline V CDR1 and CDR2: GTSNPN, SVGIG (reference sequence). Here the sequenced sample was peripheral blood, taken before any cancer treatment. This rearrangement joins TRBV30 to TRBJ1-1; D uncertain. This receptor was identified in an older female donor with stage I lung adenocarcinoma. The CDR3 region is CAASLGGGTEAFF. As DNA, the CDR3 is TGTGCCGCCTCGCTGGGTGGAGGCACTGAAGCTTTCTTT. Drawing the rest from reference TRBV30 and TRBJ1-1, the complete variable domain is SQTIHQWPATLVQPVGSPLSLECTVEGTSNPNLYWYRQAAGRGLQLLFYSVGIGQISSEVPQNLSASRPQDRQFILSSKKLLLSDSGFYLCAASLGGGTEAFFGQGTRLTVV.